The entry below describes one T cell receptor beta chain. Antigen specificity is unknown. These data are taken from a study of human T cells and chemical hapten exposure. Study at large: Sensitization employed 2% DPC on approximately 2 cm by approximately 2 cm of upper inner arm skin. Each week of the roughly 24-week study, patients had diphenylcyclopropenone applied to the scalp.

Study results and caveats: As patch test score rose, PT1 expanded TCR counts tended to rise as well. High-frequency TCRs, those above 1 in 1000, stayed the same after DPC sensitization.

The CDR3 length is 17 residues. V gave up 0 bases and J gave up 2 bases, with 11 bases separating them. Germline CDR1 ENHRY, CDR2 SYGVKD. TCRdb re-called the RACE reads through MiXCR, storing one row per CDR3 protein. The table has tens of thousands of distinct CDR3 sequences, around a tenth seen once. The time point here: patch test 3, about 24 weeks after DPC sensitization. The treatment here: therapeutic diphenylcyclopropenone sensitization with weekly scalp DPC. Unseparated into fractions, whole blood served as the source from which total RNA was extracted. The sequencing here drew on whole blood, taken in connection with sensitization to the hapten diphenylcyclopropenone (DPC). This chain uses TRBV10-3 with TRBJ2-6; D might be TRBD2 (5 bases). The clonotype originates from a man aged 50 to 60 with alopecia areata. Some clones in this sample may be carry-over from other donors' samples. In DNA form, the CDR3 reads TGTGCCATCAGTGAGTCCGGTGGACTCGCTGGGGCCAACGTCCTGACTTTC. Protein sequence: CAISESGGLAGANVLTF.